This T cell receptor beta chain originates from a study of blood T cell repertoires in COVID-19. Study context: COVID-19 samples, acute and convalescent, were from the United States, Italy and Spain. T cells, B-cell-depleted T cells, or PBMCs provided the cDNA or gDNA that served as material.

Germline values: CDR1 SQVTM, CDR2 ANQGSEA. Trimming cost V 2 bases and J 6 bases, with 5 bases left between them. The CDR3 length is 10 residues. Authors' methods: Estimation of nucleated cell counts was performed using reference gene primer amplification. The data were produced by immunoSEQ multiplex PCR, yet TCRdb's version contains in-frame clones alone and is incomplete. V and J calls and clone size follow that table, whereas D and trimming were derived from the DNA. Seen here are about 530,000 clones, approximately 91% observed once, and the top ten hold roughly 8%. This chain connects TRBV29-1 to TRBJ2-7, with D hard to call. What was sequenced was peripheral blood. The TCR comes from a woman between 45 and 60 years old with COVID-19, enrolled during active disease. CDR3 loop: CSVESGEQYF. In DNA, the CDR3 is TGCAGCGTTGAATCAGGCGAGCAGTACTTC.